The entry below describes one T cell receptor beta chain. The antigen remains undetermined. The repertoire was sequenced with immunoSEQ multiplex PCR; TCRdb's copy has only in-frame clones and lacks some. Altogether some 43,000 clones are present, more than 85% being singletons, with the ten largest covering less than 6.5%. The V gene lost 6 bases and the J gene lost 7 bases, with 15 bases spanning the gap. Germline CDR1 and CDR2: MNHEY and SMNVEV (reference sequence). The CDR3 spans 13 residues. The entry originates in a study of cytomegalovirus exposure and HLA in healthy donors. Broader study findings: Reportedly, diagnosis of cytomegalovirus status by the classifier showed high specificity and sensitivity. Investigators reported fewer than 200 TCR beta chains as tied to cytomegalovirus. The authors confirmed in vitro that three CMV-associated chains were specific for CMV antigens.

Sequencing was done on a sample of PBMCs. The V call is TRBV27, the J call TRBJ1-1; D perhaps matches TRBD1 (6 bases). The sequence came from a man younger than 35 in good health and CMV-seronegative. The CDR3 sequence: CASRSTGLGEAFF. CDR3 in DNA: TGTGCCAGCAGATCAACAGGGCTGGGTGAAGCTTTCTTT.